This T cell receptor (beta chain) was documented in a study of T cells after posttransplantation cyclophosphamide (dated by TCRdb to the mid-2010s). Background on the whole study: T cell repertoire reconstitution was tracked by TRB sequencing after myeloablative bone marrow transplantation in which posttransplantation cyclophosphamide was used as GVHD prophylaxis. Antigen receptor sequencing was done on samples from roughly 38 PTCy-treated patients and from over 15 related bone marrow donors of those patients. Blood from all 30 or so PTCy patients who had 1-year posttransplant specimens underwent TRB sequencing. In 3 patients, TRB sequencing was also performed on up to 3 more blood samples taken 2 to 5.2 years after transplant, and in a handful of patients, pretransplant blood was also TRB-sequenced. TRA and TRB clonality were tightly correlated in several samples, so subsequent TCR analyses focused on TRB only. Public TRB sequences were searched against a database of over 3,500 sequences associated with responses to pathogens, tumor antigens, self-antigens and alloantigens.

General conclusions and limits of the study: Donor-recipient similarity was low at 1-2 months but increased during the first year, and donor CD8+ memory clones often dominated later blood repertoires. The TRB repertoires of T cells infiltrating skin or GI tract showed only limited overlap with the TRB repertoires of T cells in blood. Across the approximately 45 patients, TRB clonality was highly associated with recipient CMV seropositivity and CMV reactivation, and diversity with PTCy was similar to that in the CNI/methotrexate controls.

Genomic DNA was the input for TRB sequencing, which was run either with the immunoSEQ assay at survey resolution or with the hsTCRB kit. The authors processed their data as follows. The immunoSEQ software handled the initial read processing, while the LymphoSeq R package was used for the repertoire analyses. For each TRB dataset, clonality was calculated as 1 minus normalized Shannon entropy, and the Gini coefficient was computed as well. Phenotypes of unsorted samples were inferred by mapping TRB sequences from sorted subsets of the recipient or donor onto unsorted samples of the same recipient. The clones in this table, taken by TCRdb from immuneACCESS, are in-frame only. Not every clone is retained; where verified, under half of the shortfall comes from an unresolved V gene, and the cause of the rest is unknown. The DNA was the basis for D and trimming; V, J and clone size are from that table. In this sample the table shows fewer than 25,000 clones, approximately 87% of which occur a single time. Of the sample, roughly an eighth falls within the top ten clones.

Remarks on this clone: Its antigen remains undetermined. Base qualities are not at hand, and no much larger clone is one base apart.

Trimming removed 4 bases from V and 5 bases from J, leaving 12 bases between the germline ends. CDR1 and CDR2, per the germline V gene, are SNHLY and FYNNEI. The CDR3 starts with the cysteine, ends with the phenylalanine, and has 13 residues. Just CDR3 DNA is preserved here, 39 bases in frame from base 1. Read against the paper, the sample's treatment or condition label means: high-dose cyclophosphamide on days +3 and +4 as single-agent GVHD prophylaxis. PTCy patients received busulfan and fludarabine conditioning, a related or unrelated marrow graft, and cyclophosphamide on days +3 and +4. The PTCy-treated patients were enrolled in a prospective multi-institutional clinical trial. Peripheral blood and bone marrow mononuclear cells were isolated by Ficoll-Hypaque density centrifugation and cryopreserved.

The sequencing here drew on PBMCs, taken after allogeneic stem cell transplant with posttransplant cyclophosphamide. The chain uses TRBV2 and TRBJ2-7, with the D gene uncertain. This TCR derives from a female patient younger than 45 who received an allogeneic stem cell transplant from an unrelated donor, was CMV-positive, and had no GVHD. Donor T cells from the graft may be present among the T cells after a transplant. In nucleotide form, the sequence is TGTGCCAGCAGTGCGGTTGCTTTCGACGAGCAGTACTTC. It is translated as CASSAVAFDEQYF. Full variable domain (CDR3 extended with the reference TRBV2 and TRBJ2-7 proteins): EPEVTQTPSHQVTQMGQEVILRCVPISNHLYFYWYRQILGQKVEFLVSFYNNEISEKSEIFDDQFSVERPDGSNFTLKIRSTKLEDSAMYFCASSAVAFDEQYFGPGTRLTVT.